This TCR beta chain stems from a study of a mutant IDH1 vaccine in newly diagnosed glioma. In the study overall: Treated patients had a mean age of roughly 44 years and a sex split that was approximately 62% male and roughly 40% female.

Documented time point: week 23, last vaccination. Vaccine doses each comprised 300 ug of mutant IDH1 20-mer peptide, with topical imiquimod. Each astrocytoma in the donors was new, WHO grade 3 or 4, IDH1-mutant and ATRX-lost. The method was immunoSEQ multiplex PCR; TCRdb's version includes in-frame clones alone and lacks a portion of them. The sample has approximately 44,000 clones; around 93% are singletons. A word on this clone: Antigen unknown.

The specimen comprised PBMCs, sampled from a glioma patient whose treatment included an IDH1 peptide vaccine. The sequence derives from a man aged 45-65 years with glioma.

The CDR3 loop is CASSLGGRASYEQYF. The CDR3 DNA reads as TGTGCCAGCAGTTTAGGCGGGAGGGCGTCCTACGAGCAGTACTTC. The chain couples TRBV27 to TRBJ2-7; 9 positions agree with TRBD2. The CDR3 runs 15 residues. Per germline, CDR1 MNHEY and CDR2 SMNVEV (reference sequence). The V gene end was trimmed by 2 bases and the J gene end by 1 base; junction bases not matched to a gene: 3.